These T cell receptor beta chains were read from a single sample in a study of T cells in Graves' hyperthyroidism and ophthalmopathy. TCRdb fed the multiplex PCR reads into MiXCR, producing one record per CDR3 protein. The table shows approximately 530,000 distinct CDR3 sequences, with roughly 21% occurring only once. Sequenced sample: blood. These receptors came from a man aged 35-49 years with Graves' ophthalmopathy. Each CDR3 is given with its conserved first and last residue. D genes are given only for firm matches. Clone size is given for some rows only: seen once, a few or many times, or a class if the clone is expanded.

d_gene,j_gene,len,v_gene,abundance,CDR3nt,CDR3aa
.,TRBJ2-3,15,TRBV4-3,.,TGCGCCAGCAGCCAAGATATGTCTCATTCAGATACGCAGTATTTT,CASSQDMSHSDTQYF
TRBD2,TRBJ2-3,16,TRBV20-1,few,TGCAGTGCTAGACCCCGACTAGCGGGAGGTCAAGATACGCAGTATTTT,CSARPRLAGGQDTQYF
.,TRBJ2-7,14,TRBV4-1,.,TGCGCCAGCAGCCAAGTTCGCAGGGTCTACGAGCAGTACTTC,CASSQVRRVYEQYF
.,TRBJ2-7,13,TRBV6-4,.,TGTGCCTTCGACCCCGTGAGCTCCTACGAGCAGTACTTC,CAFDPVSSYEQYF
TRBD2,TRBJ2-7,16,TRBV28,many,TGTGCCAGCAGTTTATGGGGTAGCGGGAACTCCTACGAGCAGTACTTC,CASSLWGSGNSYEQYF
TRBD2,TRBJ2-1,16,TRBV5-1,few,TGCGCCAGCAGCTTACTAGCGGTGAACTCCTACAATGAGCAGTTCTTC,CASSLLAVNSYNEQFF
.,TRBJ1-1,13,TRBV19,few,TGTGCCACTTCAGTAAATCTGAACACTGAAGCTTTCTTT,CATSVNLNTEAFF
.,TRBJ2-7,13,TRBV20-1,many,TGCAGTGCTACCTTGACGGGGGAGTACGAGCAGTACTTC,CSATLTGEYEQYF
.,TRBJ2-7,14,TRBV27,.,TGTGCCAGCAGTTGGGGTGATAGCTCCTACGAGCAGTACTTC,CASSWGDSSYEQYF
TRBD2,TRBJ2-5,16,TRBV20-1,many,TGCAGTGCTAGAGATCACACTAGCGGGGTGGGGGAGACCCAGTACTTC,CSARDHTSGVGETQYF
TRBD1,TRBJ1-4,18,TRBV6-5,.,TGTGCCAGCAGTTACTCGGGGGTTCTAGGGGGCGTCGGAGAAAAACTGTTTTTT,CASSYSGVLGGVGEKLFF
.,TRBJ2-5,15,TRBV4-1,few,TGCGCCAGCAGCCAGCTCCAGCTAGCGCCGGAGACCCAGTACTTC,CASSQLQLAPETQYF
.,TRBJ1-1,13,TRBV6-1,many,TGTGCCAGCAGGCTGACAGAGACCACTGAAGCTTTCTTT,CASRLTETTEAFF
.,TRBJ1-3,11,TRBV19,.,TGTGCCAGTAAAATTGGAAACACCATATATTTT,CASKIGNTIYF
TRBD2,TRBJ2-1,15,TRBV7-8,many,TGTGCCAGCAGCTCGACTAGCTTCTCCTACAATGAGCAGTTCTTC,CASSSTSFSYNEQFF
TRBD1,TRBJ1-1,14,TRBV19,.,TGTGCCAGTAGTCCGACAGGGGATATCACTGAAGCTTTCTTT,CASSPTGDITEAFF
.,TRBJ2-5,15,TRBV11-3,.,TGTGCCAGCAGCCAAGATGTGGATTTACAAGAGACCCAGTACTTC,CASSQDVDLQETQYF
.,TRBJ1-1,16,TRBV4-2,.,TGTGCCAGCAGCCAAGAGGCTGTGGGGGTGAACACTGAAGCTTTCTTT,CASSQEAVGVNTEAFF
TRBD2,TRBJ2-1,13,TRBV12-3/TRBV12-4,few,TGTGCCGGATTTAGCGGGGGGGGTCGTGAGCAGTTCTTC,CAGFSGGGREQFF
.,TRBJ1-5,14,TRBV6-2/TRBV6-3,many,TGTGCCACCCAAGGGGGAAATGGCAATCAGCCCCAGCATTTT,CATQGGNGNQPQHF
.,TRBJ2-7,15,TRBV4-3,.,TGCGCCAGCAGCCAAGAGGGAGCCAGCTCCTACGAGCAGTACTTC,CASSQEGASSYEQYF
TRBD1,TRBJ1-1,13,TRBV7-8,many,TGTGCCAGCAACGACAGGGCTAACACTGAAGCTTTCTTT,CASNDRANTEAFF
.,TRBJ2-1,12,TRBV27,many,TGTGCCGTGGGGACGAACTTCAATGAGCAGTTCTTC,CAVGTNFNEQFF
TRBD1,TRBJ1-5,14,TRBV2,.,TGTGCCAGCAGTCCCGGGACAGGCCTTCTTCCCCAGCATTTT,CASSPGTGLLPQHF
.,TRBJ2-7,14,TRBV28,many,TGTGCCAGCAGTATGGGGCCTAGCATCTACGAGCAGTACTTC,CASSMGPSIYEQYF
TRBD2,TRBJ2-7,16,TRBV5-1,.,TGCGCCAGCAGCTCCAGACTAGCGGGGGCCTTCTACGAGCAGTACTTC,CASSSRLAGAFYEQYF
.,TRBJ2-7,14,TRBV12-3/TRBV12-4,many,TGTGCCAGCAGTTTACTAGGACAGACCTACGAGCAGTACTTC,CASSLLGQTYEQYF
.,TRBJ1-5,16,TRBV20-1,few,TGCAGTGCTAGAGAAACCGGGCTTTCCCCCATTGAGCCCCAGCATTTT,CSARETGLSPIEPQHF
.,TRBJ1-1,15,TRBV3-1,many,TGTGCCAGCAGCCGGGGGGGCAGTCTGGGGACTGAAGCTTTCTTT,CASSRGGSLGTEAFF
.,TRBJ2-7,15,TRBV6-5,.,TGTGCCAGCAGTTACCGGGACACGGCCTACAATGAGCAGTACTTC,CASSYRDTAYNEQYF
TRBD2,TRBJ2-3,15,TRBV11-2,many,TGTGCCAGCAGAGAAATTAGCGGGAGCACAGATACGCAGTATTTT,CASREISGSTDTQYF
TRBD1,TRBJ1-6,17,TRBV5-1,few,TGCGCCAGCAGCTTGGATATTCGACAGGGGAGGAATTCACCCCTCCACTTT,CASSLDIRQGRNSPLHF
TRBD1,TRBJ2-5,14,TRBV18,many,TGTGCCAGCTCACCCAGGGGGCCTCAAGAGACCCAGTACTTC,CASSPRGPQETQYF
.,TRBJ2-7,13,TRBV29-1,.,TGCAGCGCCGGCCAGGGCGAACACTACGAGCAGTACTTC,CSAGQGEHYEQYF
.,TRBJ2-1,14,TRBV7-9,.,TGTGCCAGCAGCTTAGAAATGGCCCACAATGAGCAGTTCTTC,CASSLEMAHNEQFF
.,TRBJ2-7,13,TRBV20-1,few,TGCAGTGCTAGATCGGGCGCGCGCGACGAGCAGTACTTC,CSARSGARDEQYF
.,TRBJ2-7,15,TRBV7-8,many,TGTGCCAGCAGCTTAGAGGGCAGTAAGAGGTACGAGCAGTACTTC,CASSLEGSKRYEQYF
TRBD1,TRBJ2-4,14,TRBV28,many,TGTGCCAGCAGCCTACAGGGGACCAAAAACATTCAGTACTTC,CASSLQGTKNIQYF
.,TRBJ2-1,13,TRBV14,few,TGTGCCAGCAGCCAAGTGCCCCTGGGTGAGCAGTTCTTC,CASSQVPLGEQFF
.,TRBJ2-3,13,TRBV13,.,TGTGCCAGCAGCTTAGACCAAGAAGATACGCAGTATTTT,CASSLDQEDTQYF
.,TRBJ1-2,12,TRBV12-3/TRBV12-4,few,TGTGCCAGCAGTTTAGCGCTTATTGGCTACACCTTC,CASSLALIGYTF
.,TRBJ1-1,12,TRBV6-1,.,TGTGCCAGCGAAACGGCGAACACTGAAGCTTTCTTT,CASETANTEAFF
.,TRBJ2-3,13,TRBV11-2,many,TGTGCCAGCGGAGGAGGGGGCACAGATACGCAGTATTTT,CASGGGGTDTQYF
.,TRBJ1-1,12,TRBV11-1,many,TGTGCCAGCAGCTCCCGAGCATCTGAAGCTTTCTTT,CASSSRASEAFF